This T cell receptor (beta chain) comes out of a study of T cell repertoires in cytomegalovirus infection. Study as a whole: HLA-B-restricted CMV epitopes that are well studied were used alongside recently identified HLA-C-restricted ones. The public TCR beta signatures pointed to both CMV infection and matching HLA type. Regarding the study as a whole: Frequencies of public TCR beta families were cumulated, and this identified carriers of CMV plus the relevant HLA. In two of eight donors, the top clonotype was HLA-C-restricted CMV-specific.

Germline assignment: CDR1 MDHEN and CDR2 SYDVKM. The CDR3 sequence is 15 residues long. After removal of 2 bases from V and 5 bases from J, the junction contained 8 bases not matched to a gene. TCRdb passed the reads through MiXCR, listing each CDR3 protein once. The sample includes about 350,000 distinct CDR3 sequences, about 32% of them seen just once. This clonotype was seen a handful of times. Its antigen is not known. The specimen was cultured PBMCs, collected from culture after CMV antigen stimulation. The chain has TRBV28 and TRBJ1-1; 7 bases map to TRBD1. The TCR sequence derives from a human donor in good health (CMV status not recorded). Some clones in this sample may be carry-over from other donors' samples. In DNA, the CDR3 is TGTGCCAGCAGTTTAGTAGGGCAGGGGGAAACTGAAGCTTTCTTT. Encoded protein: CASSLVGQGETEAFF. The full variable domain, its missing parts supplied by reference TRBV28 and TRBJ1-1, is DVKVTQSSRYLVKRTGEKVFLECVQDMDHENMFWYRQDPGLGLRLIYFSYDVKMKEKGDIPEGYSVSREKKERFSLILESASTNQTSMYLCASSLVGQGETEAFFGQGTRLTVV.